This entry lists 23 T cell receptor beta chains sequenced from one sample in a study of identifying expanded T cells in peripheral blood. Sequenced by immunoSEQ multiplex PCR; TCRdb stores in-frame clones only, minus some. Of approximately 91,000 clones in the sample, 70% to 90% were seen once. The sequenced sample was blood. Every receptor here comes from a person aged 18 to 70 in good health.

In its sample, this clone was seen once. The genes are TRBV5-1 and TRBJ1-5; a possible D gene is TRBD1 (5 bases). Trimming removed 7 bases from V and 1 base from J, with 9 bases in between. Per the germline V gene, CDR1 is SGHRS and CDR2 is YFSETQ. The CDR3 loop spans 13 amino acids. As DNA, the CDR3 is TGCGCCAGCGCGGGGGACAGCAATCAGCCCCAGCATTTT. It translates to CASAGDSNQPQHF.

The chain uses TRBV7-3 and TRBJ2-3; the D gene is possibly TRBD1 (5 bases). With 5 bases removed from V and 2 bases from J, the gap between germline ends came to 8 bases. The CDR3 has 13 residues. From germline, CDR1 is SGHTA and CDR2 FQGTGA. Here the CDR3 reads CASSRQYTDTQYF. CDR3 DNA sequence: TGTGCCAGCAGCCGACAGTACACAGATACGCAGTATTTT. Using reference TRBV7-3 and TRBJ2-3 for the parts outside the CDR3, the full variable domain is GAGVSQTPSNKVTEKGKYVELRCDPISGHTALYWYRQSLGQGPEFLIYFQGTGAADDSGLPNDRFFAVRPEGSVSTLKIQRTERGDSAVYLCASSRQYTDTQYFGPGTRLTVL.

The rearrangement joins TRBV19 to TRBJ1-4; 7 bases align to TRBD1. Germline assignment: CDR1 LNHDA and CDR2 SQIVND (reference sequence). With V trimmed by 5 bases and J by 8 bases, 11 bases remained unmatched. The CDR3 has 15 residues. CDR3 protein: CASSQLTGRREKLFF. The CDR3 nucleotides are TGTGCCAGTAGTCAACTGACAGGGCGGCGCGAAAAACTGTTTTTT.

J is TRBJ2-5 and V is TRBV18; the D call may be TRBD1 or TRBD2 (5 bases each). Germline CDR1 is KGHSH and CDR2 is LQKENI. This CDR3 is built from 14 residues. The V gene lost 6 bases and the J gene lost 0 bases, with 11 bases spanning the gap. Here the CDR3 DNA reads TGTGCCAGCTCGCTAGGGACGGACCAAGAGACCCAGTACTTC. Its translation is CASSLGTDQETQYF.

The chain carries TRBV4-1 and TRBJ2-7, with no clear D. Germline V CDR1 and CDR2: MGHRA, YSYEKL. The CDR3 is 16 residues long. V dropped 1 base and J dropped 5 bases, with 18 bases sitting between them. The CDR3: CASSQVNLGWGDEQYF. The CDR3 DNA is TGCGCCAGCAGCCAAGTGAATTTGGGCTGGGGTGACGAGCAGTACTTC.

This clone appeared a single time. This may stem from a read error, because a much larger clone lies one nucleotide away. Other DNA sequences within the sample encode an identical CDR3. The chain couples TRBV6-4 to TRBJ2-3; D is possibly TRBD1 (6 bases). The CDR3 loop spans 13 amino acids. Germline CDR1 reads MRHNA; CDR2 reads SNTAGT. V dropped 2 bases and J dropped 3 bases, with 6 bases sitting between them. CDR3 DNA: TGTGCCAGCAGTGACAGGGGGACAGATACGCAGTATTTT. Translating it yields CASSDRGTDTQYF.

This chain connects TRBV4-1 to TRBJ2-1; 8 positions match TRBD2. The CDR3 length is 16 residues. Germline trimming cut 0 bases from V and 4 bases from J; bases unmatched to any gene: 5. Looked up from germline, CDR1 is MGHRA and CDR2 is YSYEKL. CDR3 DNA: TGCGCCAGCAGCCAAGAAAAATTAGCGGGGTACAATGAGCAGTTCTTC. Translating gives CASSQEKLAGYNEQFF.

This clone was seen just once. The chain is built from TRBV18 and TRBJ2-1; 9 bases line up with TRBD1. The CDR3 runs 16 residues. CDR1 and CDR2 (germline): KGHSH, LQKENI. The V and J ends lost 5 bases and 7 bases, in that order; junction bases with no gene match: 12. The CDR3 region has the DNA TGTGCCAGCTCATCGAATCCGGGACAGGGTGATAATGAGCAGTTCTTC. This codes for CASSSNPGQGDNEQFF.

The chain joins TRBV14 to TRBJ2-3; D ambiguous. The CDR3 sequence is 13 residues long. V lost 6 bases, J lost 0 bases, and 7 bases lay in between. Germline CDR1 SGHDN, CDR2 FVKESK. For the CDR3, the DNA is TGTGCCAGCAGATACACTAGCACAGATACGCAGTATTTT. Translation gives CASRYTSTDTQYF.

The V call is TRBV5-1, the J call TRBJ2-1, with 8 bases that match TRBD2. The CDR3 is made up of 16 amino acids. J gave up 3 bases and V 4 bases, and 9 bases lay outside the gene matches. CDR1 and CDR2 from the germline V gene are SGHRS and YFSETQ. The CDR3 loop is CASSRDPAGGYNEQFF. The CDR3 nucleotides are TGCGCCAGCAGCCGGGATCCGGCGGGGGGCTACAATGAGCAGTTCTTC.

The rearrangement joins TRBV6-5 to TRBJ1-4; a weak D match, TRBD1 (5 bases). This CDR3 contains 15 residues. Germline lookup yields CDR1 MNHEY and CDR2 SVGAGI. The V end lost 3 bases, the J end lost 8 bases, and 16 bases lay between the germline ends. The CDR3 nucleotides read TGTGCCAGCAGTTATTCCGGGACGCGGGACGAAAAACTGTTTTTT. As protein: CASSYSGTRDEKLFF.

A word on this clone: A junction end diverges from the germline sequence, so it may reflect a read error. The sample contains more than one DNA sequence encoding this CDR3. This chain joins TRBV6-4 and TRBJ2-1, with TRBD2 matching 12 bases. CDR1 and CDR2 from the germline V gene are MRHNA and SNTAGT. This CDR3 has 14 amino acids. The CDR3, as DNA: TGTGCAAGCAGTGAACTAGCGGGAGGTAATGAGCAGTTCTTC. Protein: CASSELAGGNEQFF.

This clone was recorded a few times. The V and J genes are TRBV7-9 and TRBJ1-2; 7 bases fit TRBD1. The length of the CDR3 is 15 residues. CDR1 SEHNR and CDR2 FQNEAQ come from the germline V gene (reference sequence). With V trimmed by 4 bases and J by 2 bases, 7 bases remained unmatched. The CDR3 here is CASSSRDSSNYGYTF. In nucleotides, the CDR3 is TGTGCCAGCAGCTCACGGGACAGCTCGAACTATGGCTACACCTTC.

The CDR3 region has the DNA TGTGCCTGGAGTGGTTTTTACTACAATGAGCAGTTCTTC. Its translation is CAWSGFYYNEQFF. The rearrangement joins TRBV30 to TRBJ2-1, with D unclear. Between the trimmed V and J ends, which lost 1 base and 3 bases, there was a span of 7 bases. The germline CDR1 and CDR2 sequences are GTSNPN and SVGIG (reference sequence). CDR3 length equals 13 residues.

The chain joins TRBV7-4 to TRBJ1-2; 10 nucleotides align to TRBD1. Germline trimming cut 6 bases from V and 0 bases from J; bases unmatched to any gene: 1. In germline, CDR1 is SGHVT, CDR2 SQSDAQ. CDR3 size: 14 residues. The CDR3 loop reads CASRGTGANYGYTF. In DNA, the CDR3 is TGTGCCAGCAGGGGGACAGGGGCTAACTATGGCTACACCTTC.

The J gene is TRBJ1-5, the V gene TRBV27, with 7 bases fitting TRBD1. Trimming took 5 bases from V and 6 from J; bases not matched to a gene: 4. From germline, CDR1 is MNHEY and CDR2 SMNVEV (reference sequence). This CDR3 is 13 amino acids long. CDR3 protein: CASSKQGIQPQHF. The CDR3 DNA is TGTGCCAGCAGTAAACAGGGGATTCAGCCCCAGCATTTT.

This rearrangement joins TRBV11-3 to TRBJ2-7; TRBD2 aligns across 11 bases. Trimming at V came to 3 bases and at J to 3 bases, leaving 4 bases not matched to a gene. The CDR3 is 15 residues long. Germline assignment: CDR1 SGHNT and CDR2 YENEEA. Here the CDR3 DNA reads TGTGCCAGCAGCTTGGCCGGGACTAGCGGCTACGAGCAGTACTTC. This translates into CASSLAGTSGYEQYF.

CDR3: CASSFTLAVKTGELFF. The CDR3 DNA sequence: TGTGCCAGCAGCTTCACCCTGGCCGTTAAGACCGGGGAGCTGTTTTTT. The V call is TRBV7-2, the J call TRBJ2-2; D gene uncertain. Germline loops: CDR1 SGHTA, CDR2 FQGNSA. The CDR3 has 16 residues. V lost 3 bases and J lost 5, with 16 bases in between.

This chain connects TRBV5-4 to TRBJ2-7; a weak D match, TRBD2 (5 bases). CDR3 length: 13 amino acids. V gave up 4 bases and J gave up 2 bases, with 10 bases separating them. The germline gives CDR1 SGHNT, CDR2 YYREEE (reference sequence). DNA for the CDR3: TGTGCCAGCAGCGAACAGACTACCTACGAGCAGTACTTC. Protein sequence: CASSEQTTYEQYF.

This clone was observed a single time. The CDR3 DNA sequence: TGCGCCAGCAGCCAAGCCCTGGGGACAGGGGTTGGCAATCAGCCCCAGCATTTT. It specifies CASSQALGTGVGNQPQHF. The chain uses TRBV4-1 and TRBJ1-5; TRBD1 agrees at 10 bases. V trimming: 1 base; J trimming: 2 bases; junction bases outside the gene matches: 8. The germline V gene has CDR1 MGHRA and CDR2 YSYEKL. This CDR3 comprises 18 residues.

Remarks on this clone: One end of the junction does not line up with germline, which may come from a read error. The chain uses TRBV6-5 and TRBJ1-2; maybe TRBD1 (5 bases). Per germline, CDR1 MNHEY and CDR2 SVGAGI. The CDR3 runs 13 residues. CDR3 coding DNA: TGTGCCATCAGTTCCCAGGGTGAGGATGGCTACACCTTC. Amino acids: CAISSQGEDGYTF.

This rearrangement joins TRBV28 to TRBJ1-1; maybe TRBD1 (5 bases). The CDR3 totals 15 residues. Trimming stripped 1 base from V and 1 base from J, with 10 bases between. Per the germline V gene, CDR1 is MDHEN and CDR2 is SYDVKM. The CDR3 is CASSLYGGRNTEAFF. The CDR3 bases are TGTGCCAGCAGTTTATACGGGGGTCGGAACACTGAAGCTTTCTTT.

The V gene is TRBV27, the J gene TRBJ1-4, with D perhaps matching TRBD1 (6 bases). The CDR3 has 12 amino acids. Germline-derived CDR1 and CDR2 are MNHEY and SMNVEV (reference sequence). V lost 5 bases and J 14 bases, leaving 15 bases between the germline ends. The CDR3 DNA sequence: TGTGCCAGCAGTCTGGGGAGGGGGGCCCTGTTTTTT. Protein: CASSLGRGALFF.